The entry that follows covers one TCR beta chain sequence. No cognate antigen has been identified for it. Base qualities are missing; no much larger clone stands one base away. The CDR3 measures 18 amino acids from cysteine to phenylalanine. The CDR3 DNA has 54 bases and is translated from base 1. CDR1 and CDR2, looked up from the germline V gene, are SGDLS and YYNGEE. V lost 0 bases and J lost 7 bases, and the count of bases not matched to a germline gene is 15. The data were taken from a study of T-cell memory formation after mild COVID-19 (dated by TCRdb to the early 2020s). General notes on the study: TCR sequence clusters from the two donors were largely donor specific. In a couple of donors, T-cell clones that expanded and contracted after mild COVID-19 were tracked by sequencing TCRalpha and TCRbeta repertoires over time. The cohort comprised two young, previously healthy adult volunteers, one female and one male.

Beyond this particular receptor, the publication reports: Contracting CD4+ clones were found mainly in CM and EM memory subsets, while CD8+ clones were enriched in EMRA. Balanced CD4/CD8 phenotypes were observed for clones contracting from day 15 to 85, whereas a bias towards CD4+ was observed for a second wave of clones expanding from day 15 to 37. Some responding clones were detected in pre-infection memory, suggesting pre-existing cross-reactive memory T cells joined the SARS-CoV-2 response. SARS-CoV-2 specificity was not confirmed for the second-wave clones peaking on day 37. Only a couple of mild cases were covered by the study, and larger cohorts that include severe cases with pre-infection samples were considered necessary.

Sequencer: Illumina NovaSeq 6000. TCRalpha and TCRbeta cDNA libraries were constructed by 5'RACE with constant-segment primers, with sample barcodes and unique molecular identifiers being introduced. Trizol reagent was used to extract RNA from every sample. The libraries were amplified in two PCR steps, and the second step added a second sample barcode and Illumina TruSeq adapters. Sequencing of libraries was performed on an Illumina NovaSeq with 2 x 150 bp paired-end reads. Under the source paper's analysis protocol: With migec v1.2.7, reads were demultiplexed and then collapsed into UMI-guided consensus sequences. Using mixcr v2.1.11, UMI consensuses were aligned to TRA and TRB V and J templates and then assembled into clonotypes. Clonotypes were classified as expanded or contracted when called significant by both edgeR and NoisET, with noise models trained on biological replicates. For edgeR calls, the cutoffs were a false discovery rate-adjusted p below 0.01 and a log2 fold-change threshold of 1. As an exploratory analysis of dynamics, max-normalized trajectories of the 1000 most abundant clonotypes were examined with PCA combined with hierarchical clustering. Each responding clone was given a CD4 or CD8 phenotype based on the CD4+ and CD8+ repertoires, which had been sequenced separately. Using fastp trimming at Q25 and MiXCR clonotype assembly, TCRdb reanalyzed the public sequencing data and kept in-frame beta chains. Every CDR3 protein is listed once, alongside the most common genes and DNA of its rows. What appears here as the V and J calls and clone size reflects TCRdb's work, not the paper's. For this sample there are roughly 350,000 distinct CDR3 sequences; roughly 21% appear just once. The biggest ten clones account for 9.5% to 15% of the sample.

Ficoll-Paque density gradient centrifugation was the method used to isolate PBMCs. This clonotype was sampled from an adult woman who had mild COVID-19 (a few samples of this study predate the infection). The sample titles of this study are shuffled in the database, so cell type and time point are left out; the donor was told from shared clones. Sequencing was carried out using PBMCs or a T cell subset sorted from them (not recorded which). The chain is encoded by TRBV9 joined to TRBJ2-7; TRBD2 agrees with 11 junctional bases. Read as DNA, the sequence is TGTGCCAGCAGCGTAGGTAAGGGGACTAGCGGAATCCTCGGGGAGCAGTACTTC. Its amino acids are CASSVGKGTSGILGEQYF.